This is a list of T cell receptor beta chains from one sample in a study of T cells after yellow fever vaccination. TCRdb fed the 5' RACE reads into MiXCR, producing one record per CDR3 protein. This table has about 58,000 distinct CDR3 sequences, about 5% appearing once. The starting material was PBMCs, either bulk or a sorted T-cell subset (CD4+, CD8+, memory, or dextramer-sorted; not recorded which), obtained on the day of the yellow fever booster vaccination. The receptors shown here come from a man younger than 35 who received the YFV17D yellow fever vaccine. Both conserved end residues are part of each CDR3. D genes are given only for firm matches. Clone size, where shown, is once, few, many, or a class for clones that have expanded.

j_call: TRBJ1-5; clone_size: -; d_call: -; v_call: TRBV3-1; cdr3_nt: TGTGCCAGCAGCCAAGATGGTGTAAGCGCAGGAAGGGGAGCTAATCAGCCCCAGCATTTT; cdr3_aa: CASSQDGVSAGRGANQPQHF
j_call: TRBJ2-4; clone_size: many; d_call: -; v_call: TRBV12-3/TRBV12-4; cdr3_nt: TGTGCCAGCACCCAAGCAGGGGGGCTGGCCAAAAACATTCAGTACTTC; cdr3_aa: CASTQAGGLAKNIQYF
j_call: TRBJ2-2; clone_size: many; d_call: -; v_call: TRBV4-2; cdr3_nt: TGTGCCAGCAGCCCGCACTCTGCCGGGGAGCTGTTTTTT; cdr3_aa: CASSPHSAGELFF
j_call: TRBJ2-1; clone_size: many; d_call: -; v_call: TRBV7-7; cdr3_nt: TGTGCCAGCAGGGGTTTCTCCTACAATGAGCAGTTCTTC; cdr3_aa: CASRGFSYNEQFF
j_call: TRBJ2-3; clone_size: few; d_call: -; v_call: TRBV4-1; cdr3_nt: TGCGCCAGCAGCCAAGTAGACGGGGATACGCAGTATTTT; cdr3_aa: CASSQVDGDTQYF
j_call: TRBJ1-1; clone_size: many; d_call: -; v_call: TRBV7-8; cdr3_nt: TGTGCCAGCAGCCCTAGGAGGGTAGGGAGTCTGACTGAAGCTTTCTTT; cdr3_aa: CASSPRRVGSLTEAFF
j_call: TRBJ2-7; clone_size: few; d_call: -; v_call: TRBV4-3; cdr3_nt: TGCGCCAGCAGCCAAGATTCTGGGAATTACGAGCAGTACTTC; cdr3_aa: CASSQDSGNYEQYF
j_call: TRBJ2-3; clone_size: few; d_call: -; v_call: TRBV11-3; cdr3_nt: TGTGCCAGCAGACCCAGGCCGGGCTTAACCACAGATACGCAGTATTTT; cdr3_aa: CASRPRPGLTTDTQYF
j_call: TRBJ2-5; clone_size: few; d_call: TRBD1; v_call: TRBV4-1; cdr3_nt: TGCGCCAGCAGCCGCGGACAGGGACAAGAGACCCAGTACTTC; cdr3_aa: CASSRGQGQETQYF
j_call: TRBJ2-5; clone_size: many; d_call: -; v_call: TRBV6-5; cdr3_nt: TGTGCCAGCAGTTCCTCCCAGGGGATCCAAGAGACCCAGTACTTC; cdr3_aa: CASSSSQGIQETQYF
j_call: TRBJ2-2; clone_size: few; d_call: -; v_call: TRBV7-8; cdr3_nt: TGTGCCAGCAGCTTACGCCCGAACACCGGGGAGCTGTTTTTT; cdr3_aa: CASSLRPNTGELFF
j_call: TRBJ1-5; clone_size: few; d_call: TRBD1; v_call: TRBV7-2; cdr3_nt: TGTGCCAGCAGCGCCACAGGGGGGCCCAATCAGCCCCAGCATTTT; cdr3_aa: CASSATGGPNQPQHF
j_call: TRBJ2-1; clone_size: many; d_call: TRBD2; v_call: TRBV6-2/TRBV6-3; cdr3_nt: TGTGCCAGCAGTTACGGGAGGGACAATGAGCAGTTCTTC; cdr3_aa: CASSYGRDNEQFF
j_call: TRBJ2-2; clone_size: -; d_call: -; v_call: TRBV5-5; cdr3_nt: TGTGCCAGCAGCATGGTCGCGGCCGGGGAGCTGTTTTTT; cdr3_aa: CASSMVAAGELFF
j_call: TRBJ1-1; clone_size: -; d_call: TRBD1; v_call: TRBV10-3; cdr3_nt: TGTGCCATCAGCCTATCAGGGGGTAACACTGAAGCTTTCTTT; cdr3_aa: CAISLSGGNTEAFF
j_call: TRBJ2-1; clone_size: many; d_call: TRBD1; v_call: TRBV20-1; cdr3_nt: TGCAGTGCGGACCATACCCTGAGGGGGCTTCGTTACAATGAGCAGTTCTTC; cdr3_aa: CSADHTLRGLRYNEQFF
j_call: TRBJ2-2; clone_size: many; d_call: -; v_call: TRBV7-3; cdr3_nt: TGTGCCAGCAGCATTGTAGGAGGGTCCGGGGAGCTGTTTTTT; cdr3_aa: CASSIVGGSGELFF
j_call: TRBJ1-5; clone_size: -; d_call: -; v_call: TRBV5-6; cdr3_nt: TGTGCCAGCAGCTTGTCCGGGACAAGCAATCAGCCCCAGCATTTT; cdr3_aa: CASSLSGTSNQPQHF
j_call: TRBJ2-1; clone_size: few; d_call: TRBD1; v_call: TRBV9; cdr3_nt: TGTGCCAGCAGCGCGACAATACGGGGGACAGGGAACAATGAGCAGTTCTTC; cdr3_aa: CASSATIRGTGNNEQFF
j_call: TRBJ2-1; clone_size: many; d_call: TRBD2; v_call: TRBV7-9; cdr3_nt: TGTGCCAGCAGCGCCGGACTAGTTGGTCACAATGAGCAGTTCTTC; cdr3_aa: CASSAGLVGHNEQFF
j_call: TRBJ2-2; clone_size: -; d_call: -; v_call: TRBV7-2; cdr3_nt: TGTGCCAGCAGCTACAGGACTCCCCCTTTAGGGGAGCTGTTTTTT; cdr3_aa: CASSYRTPPLGELFF
j_call: TRBJ1-2; clone_size: few; d_call: -; v_call: TRBV6-1; cdr3_nt: TGTGCCAGCAGTGAAGTGGCAAACTATGGCTACACCTTC; cdr3_aa: CASSEVANYGYTF
j_call: TRBJ2-1; clone_size: few; d_call: TRBD2; v_call: TRBV4-1; cdr3_nt: TGCGCCAGCAGCCAAGGGCCAGCGGGGGGGCAAGACGAGCAGTTCTTC; cdr3_aa: CASSQGPAGGQDEQFF
j_call: TRBJ2-1; clone_size: many; d_call: -; v_call: TRBV7-6; cdr3_nt: TGTGCCAGCAGCTTAGACCGCCGTAGCTCCTACAATGAGCAGTTCTTC; cdr3_aa: CASSLDRRSSYNEQFF